This T cell receptor (beta chain) appears in the sequencing data of a study of tissue T cells after allogeneic stem cell transplantation. Regarding the study as a whole: Some tissue clones might be persisting host cells; their alloreactivity or antigen specificity was not determined. Anatomically similar tissues had similar TCR repertoires within each patient.

The junction had 1 base not matched to a gene; V was cut back by 0 bases and J by 4 bases. Looked up from germline, CDR1 is FNHDT and CDR2 is SITEND (reference sequence). This CDR3 is 13 amino acids long. For this clone: Its antigen is still unknown. Gene names and germline match the mouse. The read halts 1 residue ahead of the CDR3 end, with the missing end drawn from the germline J gene.

Method: immunoSEQ multiplex PCR; TCRdb's copy keeps in-frame clones and lacks some. The table records fewer than 20,000 clones, 55% to 75% of them present only once. V gene TRBV19 combines with J gene TRBJ2-7; 7 bases agree with TRBD2. The source of this sequence is a female BALB/c mouse in good health. Mouse MHC haplotype: H2-d. Sequencing was performed on spleen. The part of the CDR3 DNA that was read is TGTGCCAGCAGTATAGCTGGGGGTTATGAACAGTAC. Encoded protein: CASSIAGGYEQY. The complete CDR3 protein is CASSIAGGYEQYF.